This T cell receptor beta chain was documented in a study of response to subunit inactivated influenza vaccine. TCRdb itself ran the RT-PCR reads through MiXCR, one entry per CDR3 protein. This table has hundreds of thousands of distinct CDR3 sequences, about 11% appearing once. CDR1 and CDR2 from the germline V gene are SGHRS and YFSETQ. The CDR3 is made up of 14 amino acids. Deletions cut 2 bases from V and 10 bases from J, with 16 bases between. This sample was shared with a second study, whose subject was T cells expressing NK-cell markers. As that study records: 5'RACE template switching built TCR beta cDNA with unique molecular identifiers. Seven sequenced donors out of eight were HCMV-seropositive, one seronegative.

The sequencing used PBMCs from blood, collected on the day of vaccination. The chain employs TRBV5-1 and TRBJ2-1; TRBD2 is a possible D gene (6 bases). The receptor comes from a man aged 45-65 years who received an inactivated influenza vaccine. The CDR3 nucleotides are TGCGCCAGCAGCTTAGAGAGACTAGTAGGCGAGCAGTTCTTC. Amino acids: CASSLERLVGEQFF.